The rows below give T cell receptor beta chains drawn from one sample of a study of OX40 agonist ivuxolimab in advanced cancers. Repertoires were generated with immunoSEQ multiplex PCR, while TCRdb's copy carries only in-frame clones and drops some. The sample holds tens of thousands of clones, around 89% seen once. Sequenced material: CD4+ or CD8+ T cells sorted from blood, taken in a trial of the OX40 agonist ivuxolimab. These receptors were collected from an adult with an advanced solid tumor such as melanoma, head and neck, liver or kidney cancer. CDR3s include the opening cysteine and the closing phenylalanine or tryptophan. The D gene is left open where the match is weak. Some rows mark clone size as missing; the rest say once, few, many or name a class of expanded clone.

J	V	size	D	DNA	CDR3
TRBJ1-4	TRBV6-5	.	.	TGTGCCAGCAGTTACTCCGGCAGAGAAAAACTGTTTTTT	CASSYSGREKLFF
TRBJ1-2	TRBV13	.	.	TGTGCCAGCAGCTTAGAAGGACAGCCCCTCTCTGGCTACACCTTC	CASSLEGQPLSGYTF
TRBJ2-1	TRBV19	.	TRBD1	TGTGCCAGTAGTATTTCAGGGGGCCCCTACAATGAGCAGTTCTTC	CASSISGGPYNEQFF
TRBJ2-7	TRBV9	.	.	TGTGCCAGCAGCCAGGATAGCGGAACCTACGAGCAGTACTTC	CASSQDSGTYEQYF
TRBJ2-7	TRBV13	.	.	TGTGCCAGCAGCTTAGGAACAGGGGGGGGCTACGAGCAGTACTTC	CASSLGTGGGYEQYF
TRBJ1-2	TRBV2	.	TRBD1	TGTGCCAGCCGGACAGGGGGGACTGGGGCATATGGCTACACCTTC	CASRTGGTGAYGYTF
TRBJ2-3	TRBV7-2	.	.	TGTGCCAGCAGCACCACCGGCGGCACAGATACGCAGTATTTT	CASSTTGGTDTQYF
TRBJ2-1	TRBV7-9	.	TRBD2	TGTGCCAGCACACTAGCGAGCTCCTACAATGAGCAGTTCTTC	CASTLASSYNEQFF
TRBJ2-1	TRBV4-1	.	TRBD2	TGCGCCAGCAGCCAAGTAACGAGCGGGGGGGTGAATGAGCAGTTCTTC	CASSQVTSGGVNEQFF
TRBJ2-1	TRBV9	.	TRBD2	TGTGCCAGCAGCCCCCCGGGACTAGCGGGACCGGATGAGCAGTTCTTC	CASSPPGLAGPDEQFF
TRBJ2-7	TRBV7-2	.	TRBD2	TGTGCCAGCAGCCAGGGACTAGCGGTTTACGAGCAGTACTTC	CASSQGLAVYEQYF
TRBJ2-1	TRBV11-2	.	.	TGTGCCAGCAGCTTGGCACAGACCTACAATGAGCAGTTCTTC	CASSLAQTYNEQFF
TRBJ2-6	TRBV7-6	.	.	TGTGCCAGCAGCTCCGGGGGCCCTGGGGCCAACGTCCTGACTTTC	CASSSGGPGANVLTF
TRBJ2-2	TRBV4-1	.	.	TGCGCCAGCAGCCAGCCGAGGGAGTCCGGGGAGCTGTTTTTT	CASSQPRESGELFF
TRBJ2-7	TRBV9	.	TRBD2	TGTGCCAGCAGCGTAGCTAGCGGAGATAGCTCCTACGAGCAGTACTTC	CASSVASGDSSYEQYF
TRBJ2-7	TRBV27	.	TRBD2	TGTGCCAGCAGCCCTTTAGCGGGAGGAGACTACGAGCAGTACTTC	CASSPLAGGDYEQYF
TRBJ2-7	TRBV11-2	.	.	TGTGCCAGCAGCTTAGTGGTCGCAGGGGGGATACACGAGCAGTACTTC	CASSLVVAGGIHEQYF
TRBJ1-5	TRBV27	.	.	TGTGCCAGCAGTTTAATGAGCCTGGGAAATCAGCCCCAGCATTTT	CASSLMSLGNQPQHF
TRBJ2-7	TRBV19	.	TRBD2	TGTGCCAGTAGTATAGGCCCCGGGACTAGCGGGTTTTCCTACGAGCAGTACTTC	CASSIGPGTSGFSYEQYF
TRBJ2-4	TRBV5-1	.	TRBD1	TGCGCCAGCAGCTTGCCGGCAGGGGGAAGCAAAAACATTCAGTACTTC	CASSLPAGGSKNIQYF
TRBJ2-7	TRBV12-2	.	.	TGTGCAAGTCGCCTATCACCTCCGGGACAGGGGTACGAGCAGTACTTC	CASRLSPPGQGYEQYF
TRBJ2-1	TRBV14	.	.	TGTGCCAGCAGCCCGTGGAGCTACAATGAGCAGTTCTTC	CASSPWSYNEQFF
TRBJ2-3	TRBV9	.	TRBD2	TGTGCCAGCAGCGTAGCAGGACTAGCGGGAGCCACAGATACGCAGTATTTT	CASSVAGLAGATDTQYF
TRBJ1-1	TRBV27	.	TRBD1	TGTGCCAGCAGTCCAGAGGGACAGGTGGCAGCTTTCTTT	CASSPEGQVAAFF
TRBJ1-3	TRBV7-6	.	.	TGTGCCAGCAGCCAGGACCCCGGTTGGGACACCATATATTTT	CASSQDPGWDTIYF
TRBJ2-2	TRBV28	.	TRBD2	TGTGCCAGCAGTTCAGTGTCGGGACTAGCGGGAGTAATTGCCGGGGAGCTGTTTTTT	CASSSVSGLAGVIAGELFF
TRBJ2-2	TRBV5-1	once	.	TGCGCCAGCAGCCCCCTTTGGATTGGGGGCTTGAACACCGGGGAGCTGTTTTTT	CASSPLWIGGLNTGELFF
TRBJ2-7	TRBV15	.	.	TGTGCCACCAGCACTCTCCCGGGGTACGAGCAGTACTTC	CATSTLPGYEQYF
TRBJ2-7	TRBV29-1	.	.	TGCAGCGTTCAGGACAGAGGCTACGAGCAGTACTTC	CSVQDRGYEQYF
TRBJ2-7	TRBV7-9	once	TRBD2	TGTGCCAGCAGCTTCCAGACTAGCGGGAGGGCCTACGAGCAGTACTTC	CASSFQTSGRAYEQYF
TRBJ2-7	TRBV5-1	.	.	TGCGCCAGCAGCTGGAGGGACAGTCCCTCCTACGAGCAGTACTTC	CASSWRDSPSYEQYF
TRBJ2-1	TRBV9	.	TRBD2	TGTGCCAGCAGCGTAGAAACGGGAGGGGCCTACAATGAGCAGTTCTTC	CASSVETGGAYNEQFF
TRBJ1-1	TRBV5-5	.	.	TGTGCCAGCAGCTTGTGGGCGAACACTGAAGCTTTCTTT	CASSLWANTEAFF
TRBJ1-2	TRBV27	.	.	TGTGCCAGCAGTGCGAGGGGGAGCGATGGCTACACCTTC	CASSARGSDGYTF
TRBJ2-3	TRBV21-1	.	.	TGTGCCAGCAACTTCGAGGACGTGGGGGGCTCTAACACAGATACGCAGTATTTT	CASNFEDVGGSNTDTQYF
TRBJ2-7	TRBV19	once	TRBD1	TGTGCCAGTAGTCCAGGGGGTACTATTAACGAGCAGTACTTC	CASSPGGTINEQYF
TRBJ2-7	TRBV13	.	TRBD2	TGTGCCAGCAGCGCGACTAGCGTCTCCTACGAGCAGTACTTC	CASSATSVSYEQYF
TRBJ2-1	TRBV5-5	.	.	TGTGCCAGCAGCCCCGGACAGAGACCGCCCTACAATGAGCAGTTCTTC	CASSPGQRPPYNEQFF
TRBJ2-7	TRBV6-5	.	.	TGTGCCAGCTCCACCTCCTCCGCGGCCGAGCAGTACTTC	CASSTSSAAEQYF
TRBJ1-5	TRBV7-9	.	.	TGTGCCAGCAGCTTAGTGGGGGGCGGTCAGCCCCAGCATTTT	CASSLVGGGQPQHF
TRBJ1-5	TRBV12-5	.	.	TGTGCTAGTGGTTTGGCTACGCGGGGTCATAGCAATCAGCCCCAGCATTTT	CASGLATRGHSNQPQHF
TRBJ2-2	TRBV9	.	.	TGTGCCAGCAGCGCCTCCGGGACATCGGTAGGGGAGCTGTTTTTT	CASSASGTSVGELFF